The 28 T cell receptor beta chains listed next were all sequenced from one sample in a study of Ad26.COV2.S vaccination and SARS-CoV-2 variants. Assay used: immunoSEQ multiplex PCR; TCRdb lists only in-frame clones, some missing. The data hold 320,000 or so clones, with almost 90% observed a single time. The treatment was: around 19 received Ad26.COV2.S at low or high dose, single or two shots; several received placebo; per-sample allocation not given. Repertoires come from day 63 after the first vaccine or placebo injection. The sample was peripheral blood, taken in a trial of Ad26.COV2.S vaccine versus placebo. The receptors derive from a person aged 18-65 years who received the Ad26.COV2.S COVID-19 vaccine or a placebo.

This chain connects TRBV27 to TRBJ1-5; D is unresolved. The CDR3 covers 16 residues. Germline loops: CDR1 MNHEY, CDR2 SMNVEV (reference sequence). The germline V and J ends were trimmed by 5 bases and 0 bases, with 14 bases remaining between them. For the CDR3, the DNA is TGTGCCAGCAGTCCATGGACCACCAATAGCAATCAGCCCCAGCATTTT. Amino acids: CASSPWTTNSNQPQHF.

The chain links TRBV5-1 to TRBJ2-1; maybe TRBD2 (5 bases). Germline V gene lookup returns CDR1 SGHRS and CDR2 YFSETQ. V shed 0 bases and J shed 8 bases, with 18 bases lying between them. The CDR3 consists of 16 residues. The CDR3 nucleotides read TGCGCCAGCAGCTTGGGGGCGGGCGCGCCGGAGGATGAGCAGTTCTTC. Residues: CASSLGAGAPEDEQFF. The complete variable domain, with remaining parts taken from reference TRBV5-1 and TRBJ2-1, reads KAGVTQTPRYLIKTRGQQVTLSCSPISGHRSVSWYQQTPGQGLQFLFEYFSETQRNKGNFPGRFSGRQFSNSRSEMNVSTLELGDSALYLCASSLGAGAPEDEQFFGPGTRLTVL.

The chain recombines TRBV2 with TRBJ1-5; D perhaps matches TRBD1 (6 bases). Germline CDR1 reads SNHLY; CDR2 reads FYNNEI. The CDR3 has 15 residues. Trimming removed 3 bases at V and 6 bases at J, with 15 bases between. The CDR3 nucleotides are TGTGCCAGCAGTGAGTCTGGGGGCAATTCTCAGCCCCAGCATTTT. It yields the protein CASSESGGNSQPQHF.

The chain links TRBV7-9 to TRBJ2-7; D may be TRBD1 (5 bases). Between the trimmed V and J ends, which lost 1 base and 2 bases, there was a span of 12 bases. CDR3 length: 15 amino acids. CDR1 SEHNR and CDR2 FQNEAQ come from the germline V gene (reference sequence). The CDR3 DNA reads TGTGCCAGCAGCTTAGTTGCCCTAGGGGCCTACGAGCAGTACTTC. The encoded protein is CASSLVALGAYEQYF.

This clone has ten or more counts. The rearrangement joins TRBV28 to TRBJ2-1; D is possibly TRBD1 (6 bases). Trimming took off 5 bases at V and 6 bases at J, with 14 bases between the two ends. Germline V gives CDR1 MDHEN, CDR2 SYDVKM. This CDR3 spans 14 amino acids. CDR3 in amino acids: CASSPRTVGNEQFF. The CDR3 nucleotides are TGTGCCAGCAGTCCACGGACAGTAGGCAATGAGCAGTTCTTC.

V gene TRBV5-1 combines with J gene TRBJ2-5, with a weak D call TRBD2 (7 bases). Looked up from germline, CDR1 is SGHRS and CDR2 is YFSETQ. V was pared by 4 bases and J by 4 bases, with 20 bases between. This CDR3 has 16 residues. The CDR3 bases are TGCGCCAGCAGCAGTGTCCAAGGGGGGGTAGGAGAGACCCAGTACTTC. Amino acid sequence: CASSSVQGGVGETQYF.

V usage is TRBV6-5 and J usage is TRBJ1-1; 7 bases fit TRBD1. Germline CDR1 and CDR2: MNHEY and SVGAGI. The CDR3 runs 12 residues. Trimming removed 6 bases from V and 6 bases from J; junction bases left unmatched: 4. The CDR3 is CASRGTDAEAFF. The DNA for the CDR3 is TGTGCCAGCAGAGGGACAGATGCTGAAGCTTTCTTT.

The chain joins TRBV6-4 to TRBJ1-6; D is possibly TRBD1 (5 bases). The V and J ends lost 6 bases and 7 bases respectively, with 13 bases between them. This CDR3 has 14 amino acids. From germline, CDR1 is MRHNA and CDR2 SNTAGT. CDR3 coding DNA: TGTGCCAGCAGCTCCGGGACGGACAATTCACCCCTCCACTTT. It translates to CASSSGTDNSPLHF.

V usage is TRBV11-2 and J usage is TRBJ1-6; a weak D match, TRBD1 (6 bases). This CDR3 comprises 17 residues. The V gene lost 1 base and the J gene lost 7 bases, with 17 bases spanning the gap. CDR1 and CDR2 (germline): SGHAT, FQNNGV. The DNA of the CDR3 is TGTGCCAGCAGCTTAGTGATCAGGGGACGGAGAAATTCACCCCTCCACTTT. Translated: CASSLVIRGRRNSPLHF. The complete variable domain, with remaining parts taken from reference TRBV11-2 and TRBJ1-6, reads EAGVAQSPRYKIIEKRQSVAFWCNPISGHATLYWYQQILGQGPKLLIQFQNNGVVDDSQLPKDRFSAERLKGVDSTLKIQPAKLEDSAVYLCASSLVIRGRRNSPLHFGNGTRLTVT.

The genes are TRBV25-1 and TRBJ2-2; D is unclear. V was shortened by 2 bases and J by 11 bases, with 21 bases between the two germline ends. The germline CDR1 and CDR2 sequences are MGHDK and SYGVNS. The CDR3 consists of 16 residues. The CDR3 spells CASSEEVAGPNPELFF. As DNA, the CDR3 is TGTGCCAGCAGTGAAGAGGTGGCAGGCCCAAATCCTGAGCTGTTTTTT.

The chain couples TRBV12-5 to TRBJ1-2; 9 nucleotides match TRBD1. Per germline, CDR1 LGHNT and CDR2 FRNRAP. The V segment lost 2 bases and the J segment 2 bases; nucleotides outside the gene matches: 3. This CDR3 comprises 15 residues. The CDR3 region is CASGLSGTGNYGYTF. In nucleotides, the CDR3 is TGTGCTAGTGGTTTGAGCGGGACAGGGAACTATGGCTACACCTTC.

V gene TRBV5-1 combines with J gene TRBJ2-1; 13 nucleotides match TRBD2. The V gene end was trimmed by 4 bases and the J gene end by 8 bases; junction bases not matched to a gene: 6. This CDR3 has 15 amino acids. CDR1 is SGHRS and CDR2 is YFSETQ in the germline V gene. In nucleotides, the CDR3 is TGCGCCAGCAGCCTACTAGCGGGAGGGCCCGATGAGCAGTTCTTC. Its translation: CASSLLAGGPDEQFF.

V and J are TRBV7-3 and TRBJ2-6; 8 nucleotides match TRBD2. Germline V CDR1 and CDR2: SGHTA, FQGTGA. V lost 2 bases and J lost 0; bases outside the gene matches: 3. The CDR3 sequence is 17 residues long. CDR3 amino acids: CASSLRGRPSGANVLTF. CDR3 DNA sequence: TGTGCCAGCAGCTTACGCGGGAGGCCCTCTGGGGCCAACGTCCTGACTTTC.

This sequence joins TRBV6-5 and TRBJ1-1; perhaps TRBD1 as D (5 bases). This CDR3 is 13 amino acids long. Germline values: CDR1 MNHEY, CDR2 SVGAGI. V was clipped by 8 bases and J by 0 bases, with 10 bases between them. The CDR3 DNA reads as TGTGCCAGCTACCAGGGAATGAACACTGAAGCTTTCTTT. Encoded protein: CASYQGMNTEAFF.

The chain has TRBV19 and TRBJ1-4; TRBD1 aligns across 7 bases. CDR1 is LNHDA and CDR2 is SQIVND in the germline V gene (reference sequence). Trimming at V came to 5 bases and at J to 0 bases, leaving 9 bases not matched to a gene. This CDR3 has 17 amino acids. The DNA of the CDR3 is TGTGCCAGTAGTGCTCCGGGACAGATTGCAACTAATGAAAAACTGTTTTTT. Residues: CASSAPGQIATNEKLFF.

The chain uses TRBV7-9 and TRBJ2-3; 7 bases are shared with TRBD1. Germline V gene lookup returns CDR1 SEHNR and CDR2 FQNEAQ (reference sequence). Germline trimming cut 4 bases from V and 4 bases from J; bases unmatched to any gene: 5. CDR3 length equals 14 residues. The CDR3 bases are TGTGCCAGCAGCTCCAGACAGGGATCAGATACGCAGTATTTT. This encodes CASSSRQGSDTQYF.

V and J are TRBV7-9 and TRBJ2-2; D ambiguous. V lost 2 bases and J 7 bases, leaving 8 bases between the germline ends. The V gene's germline CDR1 is SEHNR and CDR2 FQNEAQ (reference sequence). The CDR3 has 13 amino acids. The CDR3 coding sequence is TGTGCCAGCAGCTTAAATTTGCGCGGGGAGCTGTTTTTT. Translating it yields CASSLNLRGELFF.

The V gene is TRBV11-3, the J gene TRBJ2-1, with TRBD2 matching over 7 bases. Trimming cost V 5 bases and J 4 bases; bases outside gene matches: 11. Germline CDR1 is SGHNT and CDR2 is YENEEA. CDR3 size: 16 residues. The CDR3 nucleotides read TGTGCCAGCAGCCTGGGAGCTAGCGGTGTATACAATGAGCAGTTCTTC. It encodes CASSLGASGVYNEQFF.

The rearrangement joins TRBV12-3 or TRBV12-4 to TRBJ1-1; maybe TRBD1 (5 bases). Deletions cut 7 bases from V and 6 bases from J, with 9 bases between. The CDR3 length is 11 residues. In DNA form, the CDR3 reads TGTGCCAGCAACCAGGGAGCTGAAGCTTTCTTT. Protein product: CASNQGAEAFF.

The chain is built from TRBV11-3 and TRBJ2-3, with 8 nucleotides matching TRBD2. Germline lookup yields CDR1 SGHNT and CDR2 YENEEA. The CDR3 is made up of 18 amino acids. After removal of 0 bases from V and 1 base from J, the junction contained 9 bases not matched to a gene. DNA of the CDR3: TGTGCCAGCAGCTTAGACCCCTTGGCGGGAGGTGGCACAGATACGCAGTATTTT. This codes for CASSLDPLAGGGTDTQYF.

This chain connects TRBV27 to TRBJ2-7, with a possible D match to TRBD2 (6 bases). V was clipped by 8 bases and J by 4 bases, with 15 bases between them. The CDR3 covers 13 residues. Germline V lookup: CDR1 MNHEY, CDR2 SMNVEV (reference sequence). The CDR3 DNA sequence: TGTGCCAGCGGGACGTCCGGGGGATACGAGCAGTACGTC. It specifies CASGTSGGYEQYV.

The J gene is TRBJ1-2, the V gene TRBV19; D is unclear. V lost 6 bases, J lost 1 base, and 12 bases lay in between. Germline loops: CDR1 LNHDA, CDR2 SQIVND (reference sequence). This CDR3 comprises 14 residues. The CDR3 region has the DNA TGTGCCAGTAGGGGGTTGGCATTTAACTATGGCTACACCTTC. It is translated as CASRGLAFNYGYTF.

CDR3 in amino acids: CASSDYSDQGREAEAFF. For the CDR3, the DNA is TGTGCCAGCAGCGATTATAGTGATCAGGGAAGAGAGGCTGAAGCTTTCTTT. V and J are TRBV7-9 and TRBJ1-1; possible D gene TRBD1, 5 bases. V lost 5 bases, J lost 6 bases, and 25 bases lay in between. From germline, CDR1 is SEHNR and CDR2 FQNEAQ (reference sequence). The CDR3 runs to 17 residues.

The V and J genes are TRBV5-1 and TRBJ2-3; 9 bases align to TRBD2. CDR3 length equals 14 residues. Trimming cost V 4 bases and J 6 bases; bases outside gene matches: 6. Looked up from germline, CDR1 is SGHRS and CDR2 is YFSETQ. CDR3 sequence reads: CASSPGTSQDTQYF. In DNA, the CDR3 is TGCGCCAGCAGCCCCGGGACTAGCCAGGATACGCAGTATTTT. The full variable domain, rest sourced from reference TRBV5-1 and TRBJ2-3, is KAGVTQTPRYLIKTRGQQVTLSCSPISGHRSVSWYQQTPGQGLQFLFEYFSETQRNKGNFPGRFSGRQFSNSRSEMNVSTLELGDSALYLCASSPGTSQDTQYFGPGTRLTVL.

This chain links TRBV24-1 with TRBJ2-1; D remains unclear. The CDR3 has 15 residues. V lost 0 bases to trimming and J lost 5 bases, with 10 bases between them. Germline assignment: CDR1 KGHDR and CDR2 SFDVKD. CDR3 DNA sequence: TGTGCCACCAGTGATTTGCGGACGGGCGACAATGAGCAGTTCTTC. Translated: CATSDLRTGDNEQFF.

This clone was detected a few times. The J gene is TRBJ1-4, the V gene TRBV4-1, with D unclear. In germline, CDR1 is MGHRA, CDR2 YSYEKL. V gave up 1 base and J gave up 8 bases, with 11 bases separating them. The CDR3 has 14 residues. DNA of the CDR3: TGCGCCAGCAGCCAAGCCGGGTTCGGAGAAAAACTGTTTTTT. Protein sequence: CASSQAGFGEKLFF.

This clone was counted between two and nine times. The rearrangement joins TRBV27 to TRBJ1-6; a possible D gene is TRBD1 (6 bases). CDR3 length: 15 amino acids. CDR1 MNHEY and CDR2 SMNVEV come from the germline V gene (reference sequence). V dropped 3 bases and J dropped 5 bases, with 11 bases sitting between them. CDR3 residues: CASSFYGQHNSPLHF. CDR3 bases: TGTGCCAGCAGTTTTTATGGACAGCATAATTCACCCCTCCACTTT.

V usage is TRBV4-1 and J usage is TRBJ2-3, with 7 bases matching TRBD1. Germline CDR1 is MGHRA and CDR2 is YSYEKL. This CDR3 is built from 15 residues. V trimming: 3 bases; J trimming: 2 bases; junction bases outside the gene matches: 5. This chain's CDR3 is CASSHRDSNTDTQYF. CDR3 coding DNA: TGCGCCAGCAGCCACCGGGACAGCAACACAGATACGCAGTATTTT.